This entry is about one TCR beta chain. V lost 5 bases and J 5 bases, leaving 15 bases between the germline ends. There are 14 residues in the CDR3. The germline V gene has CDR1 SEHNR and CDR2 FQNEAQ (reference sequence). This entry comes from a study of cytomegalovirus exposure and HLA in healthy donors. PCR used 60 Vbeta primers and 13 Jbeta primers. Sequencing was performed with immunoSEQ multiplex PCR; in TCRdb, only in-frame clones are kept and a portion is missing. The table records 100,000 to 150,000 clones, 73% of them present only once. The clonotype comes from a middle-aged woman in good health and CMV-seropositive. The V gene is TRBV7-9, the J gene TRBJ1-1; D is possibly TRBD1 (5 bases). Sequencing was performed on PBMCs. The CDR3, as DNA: TGTGCCAGCAGCCCGACCCGAAGGGGAACTGAAGCTTTCTTT. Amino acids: CASSPTRRGTEAFF.